This TCR beta chain was sequenced during a study of graft-versus-host responses after intestinal transplantation. Study findings and constraints: Early post-transplant HvG declines showed an association with peak circulating GvH clone levels.

With respect to this clone: Antigen unknown.

Using immunoSEQ multiplex PCR, the repertoire was profiled, and TCRdb retains in-frame clones only, with some absent. The table lists 130,000 to 150,000 clones, around 90% of them singletons, with roughly 0.19% in the top ten. The CDR3 is made up of 13 amino acids. Germline CDR1 is SGHTA and CDR2 is FQGNSA. Between the trimmed V and J ends, which lost 5 bases and 2 bases, there was a span of 10 bases. This clonotype was obtained from a human donor who received an intestinal transplant. Sequencing was performed on unstimulated CD4+ T cells sorted from spleen or lymph node cells, taken before intestinal transplant. This chain links TRBV7-2 with TRBJ2-7, with D possibly being TRBD1 (6 bases). The CDR3 nucleotides are TGTGCCAGCAGCCTTCCAGGGGCCTACGAGCAGTACTTC. It codes for CASSLPGAYEQYF. Full variable domain (outside the CDR3, taken from reference TRBV7-2 and TRBJ2-7): GAGVSQSPSNKVTEKGKDVELRCDPISGHTALYWYRQSLGQGLEFLIYFQGNSAPDKSGLPSDRFSAERTGGSVSTLTIQRTQQEDSAVYLCASSLPGAYEQYFGPGTRLTVT.